The 21 T cell receptor beta chains below were found in one sample sequenced in a study of blood T cell repertoires in COVID-19. Generated by immunoSEQ multiplex PCR, the TCRdb table keeps only in-frame clones and is missing some. Of roughly 290,000 clones in the sample, around 90% were seen once. Sequencing was done on a sample of PBMCs or T cells enriched from blood (not recorded which). These receptors all stem from a young woman with acute COVID-19.

The chain recombines TRBV4-2 with TRBJ1-4; D perhaps matches TRBD1 (6 bases). The CDR3 contains 14 residues. Germline V gives CDR1 LGHNA, CDR2 YNFKEQ. V lost 4 bases to trimming and J lost 4 bases, with 10 bases between them. The CDR3 loop reads CASSPQGNNEKLFF. The CDR3 DNA sequence: TGTGCCAGCAGCCCCCAGGGGAATAATGAAAAACTGTTTTTT.

The chain couples TRBV2 to TRBJ2-7, with TRBD1 matching over 10 bases. The V gene end was trimmed by 6 bases and the J gene end by 4 bases; junction bases not matched to a gene: 3. CDR3 length: 13 amino acids. Germline V gene lookup returns CDR1 SNHLY and CDR2 FYNNEI. The CDR3 DNA reads as TGTGCCAGCAGAGGACAGGGGGATTACGAGCAGTACTTC. This translates into CASRGQGDYEQYF. The full variable domain, rest sourced from reference TRBV2 and TRBJ2-7, is EPEVTQTPSHQVTQMGQEVILRCVPISNHLYFYWYRQILGQKVEFLVSFYNNEISEKSEIFDDQFSVERPDGSNFTLKIRSTKLEDSAMYFCASRGQGDYEQYFGPGTRLTVT.

This chain links TRBV2 with TRBJ2-1; 8 positions match TRBD1. With V trimmed by 1 base and J by 4 bases, 6 bases remained unmatched. This CDR3 is 16 amino acids long. CDR1 is SNHLY, CDR2 FYNNEI, per germline. CDR3 DNA sequence: TGTGCCAGCAGTGAAGAACCCAGGGGGCCTTACAATGAGCAGTTCTTC. It codes for CASSEEPRGPYNEQFF.

The chain employs TRBV12-3 or TRBV12-4 and TRBJ2-7, with D maybe TRBD2 (6 bases). CDR3 size: 12 residues. The V end was cut by 6 bases, the J end by 4 bases, with 10 bases between. CDR3 coding DNA: TGTGCCAGCAGCCCTCGGGGGTACGAGCAGTACTTC. Amino acids: CASSPRGYEQYF.

This clone was counted a single time. Here the CDR3 reads CASSLRGGVGNEQFF. The CDR3 nucleotides read TGTGCCAGCAGCTTGAGGGGTGGGGTGGGCAATGAGCAGTTCTTC. This chain uses TRBV5-5 with TRBJ2-1; D is perhaps TRBD1 (5 bases). The CDR3 is made up of 15 amino acids. The germline CDR1 and CDR2 sequences are SGHKS and YYEKEE (reference sequence). The ends were cut back, 1 base at V and 6 bases at J, with 14 bases in the middle. The entire variable domain, with the rest obtained from reference TRBV5-5 and TRBJ2-1, is as follows: DAGVTQSPTHLIKTRGQQVTLRCSPISGHKSVSWYQQVLGQGPQFIFQYYEKEERGRGNFPDRFSARQFPNYSSELNVNALLLGDSALYLCASSLRGGVGNEQFFGPGTRLTVL.

V and J are TRBV6-4 and TRBJ1-1, with TRBD1 matching 10 bases. Per the germline V gene, CDR1 is MRHNA and CDR2 is SNTAGT. This CDR3 is 15 amino acids long. The ends lost 5 bases at V and 6 bases at J; junction bases unmatched: 9. CDR3 protein: CASSLTGTGDPEAFF. CDR3 nucleotide sequence: TGTGCCAGCAGTTTAACCGGGACAGGGGATCCTGAAGCTTTCTTT.

The chain couples TRBV7-6 to TRBJ2-5; 8 bases are shared with TRBD2. The CDR3 is made up of 16 amino acids. V shed 0 bases, J shed 5 bases, and the junction held 8 bases outside the gene matches. CDR1 and CDR2 (germline): SGHVS, FNYEAQ. CDR3 sequence: CASSLAASGPPETQYF. The CDR3 region has the DNA TGTGCCAGCAGCTTAGCTGCTAGCGGGCCGCCGGAGACCCAGTACTTC.

The V and J genes are TRBV7-2 and TRBJ2-2, with 7 bases lining up with TRBD2. The V gene end was trimmed by 5 bases and the J gene end by 6 bases; junction bases not matched to a gene: 3. The CDR3 sequence is 13 residues long. The V gene's germline CDR1 is SGHTA and CDR2 FQGNSA. CDR3 amino acids: CASSTAGAGELFF. CDR3 in DNA: TGTGCCAGCAGCACTGCGGGAGCCGGGGAGCTGTTTTTT.

The gene calls are TRBV6-5 and TRBJ1-1; D may be TRBD1 (6 bases). The germline CDR1 and CDR2 sequences are MNHEY and SVGAGI. V was trimmed by 2 bases and J by 7 bases, leaving 17 bases between them. CDR3 length: 15 residues. The CDR3 reads CASSYLKGRGGEAFF. The CDR3 DNA sequence: TGTGCCAGCAGTTACCTCAAGGGCAGGGGTGGTGAAGCTTTCTTT.

This chain links TRBV10-3 with TRBJ1-6, with D tentatively TRBD1 (6 bases). This CDR3 comprises 13 residues. Trimming left V 6 bases short and J 10 bases short, with 13 bases between. Germline-derived CDR1 and CDR2 are ENHRY and SYGVKD. The CDR3 sequence: CAIRDRDISPLHF. The DNA of the CDR3 is TGTGCCATCAGGGACAGAGATATCTCACCCCTCCACTTT.

The V gene is TRBV5-1, the J gene TRBJ2-5, with D maybe TRBD2 (5 bases). V was pared by 0 bases and J by 2 bases, with 14 bases between. CDR1 and CDR2 (germline): SGHRS, YFSETQ. The CDR3 has 16 residues. The chain's CDR3 is CASSLGGLGGQETQYF. Written as DNA, the CDR3 is TGCGCCAGCAGCTTGGGTGGACTCGGAGGTCAAGAGACCCAGTACTTC.

This clone is a singleton in its sample. The junction shows a germline mismatch at one end, possibly a read error. This rearrangement joins TRBV6-5 to TRBJ2-5; TRBD1 matches at 10 bases. In germline, CDR1 is MNHEY, CDR2 SVGAGI. The CDR3 has 14 residues. The DNA of the CDR3 is TGTGCCAGCAGAGGGACAGGGGCTCAAGCGACCCAGTACTTC. Translated, it gives CASRGTGAQATQYF.

CDR3 sequence reads: CASSIGIDSARRRRNTEAFF. The CDR3 DNA reads TGTGCCAGTAGTATAGGCATCGACAGCGCACGTCGGCGCAGGAACACTGAAGCTTTCTTT. The V and J genes are TRBV19 and TRBJ1-1; tentative D call: TRBD1 (5 bases). V shed 1 base and J shed 1 base, with 25 bases lying between them. This CDR3 comprises 20 residues. Per the germline V gene, CDR1 is LNHDA and CDR2 is SQIVND (reference sequence). Looking up the rest from reference TRBV19 and TRBJ1-1 gives the full variable domain: DGGITQSPKYLFRKEGQNVTLSCEQNLNHDAMYWYRQDPGQGLRLIYYSQIVNDFQKGDIAEGYSVSREKKESFPLTVTSAQKNPTAFYLCASSIGIDSARRRRNTEAFFGQGTRLTVV.

The chain has TRBV7-2 and TRBJ2-2; 9 bases map to TRBD2. The CDR3 consists of 16 residues. Germline CDR1 reads SGHTA; CDR2 reads FQGNSA. The junction had 6 bases not matched to a gene; V was cut back by 1 base and J by 6 bases. This chain's CDR3 is CASSLVAGGPAGELFF. The CDR3 DNA reads as TGTGCCAGCAGCTTAGTCGCGGGAGGGCCCGCCGGGGAGCTGTTTTTT.

The CDR3 here is CASSSIDRLYF. The CDR3 DNA is TGTGCCAGCAGTTCCATCGACAGGCTTTATTTT. V usage is TRBV12-3 or TRBV12-4 and J usage is TRBJ1-3; perhaps TRBD1 as D (6 bases). This CDR3 is built from 11 residues. The V end lost 4 bases, the J end lost 16 bases, and 14 bases lay between the germline ends.

The genes are TRBV4-1 and TRBJ1-4; no definite D call. The CDR3 length is 19 residues. The V gene lost 2 bases and the J gene lost 0 bases, with 19 bases spanning the gap. Looked up from germline, CDR1 is MGHRA and CDR2 is YSYEKL. In nucleotides, the CDR3 is TGCGCCAGCAGCCAAACCCACCCGGGGTTGGTTGCAACTAATGAAAAACTGTTTTTT. Translating gives CASSQTHPGLVATNEKLFF.

This chain links TRBV7-6 with TRBJ2-2; D gene ambiguous. Per the germline V gene, CDR1 is SGHVS and CDR2 is FNYEAQ. Trimming removed 1 base from V and 2 bases from J, with 11 bases in between. This CDR3 comprises 16 residues. CDR3 DNA: TGTGCCAGCAGCTTAGTAGCTAGTCCCAACACCGGGGAGCTGTTTTTT. This encodes CASSLVASPNTGELFF. The variable domain in full, completed from reference TRBV7-6 and TRBJ2-2, reads GAGVSQSPRYKVTKRGQDVALRCDPISGHVSLYWYRQALGQGPEFLTYFNYEAQQDKSGLPNDRFSAERPEGSISTLTIQRTEQRDSAMYRCASSLVASPNTGELFFGEGSRLTVL.

The rearrangement joins TRBV6-5 to TRBJ2-7; 7 bases map to TRBD1. The germline gives CDR1 MNHEY, CDR2 SVGAGI. V was clipped by 0 bases and J by 1 base; unmatched bases: 3. The CDR3 length is 15 residues. The CDR3 bases are TGTGCCAGCAGTTACTCAGGGACAGCGTCCTACGAGCAGTACTTC. Amino acids: CASSYSGTASYEQYF.

As DNA, the CDR3 is TGTGCCAGCAGCGACACTAGCCGCTCCTACAATGAGCAGTTCTTC. It translates to CASSDTSRSYNEQFF. This rearrangement joins TRBV28 to TRBJ2-1; D is perhaps TRBD2 (6 bases). The germline gives CDR1 MDHEN, CDR2 SYDVKM. Trimming removed 6 bases at V and 0 bases at J, with 12 bases between. This CDR3 spans 15 amino acids.

The chain employs TRBV29-1 and TRBJ2-3; TRBD2 aligns across 13 bases. The CDR3 covers 14 residues. The V and J ends lost 8 bases and 4 bases, in that order; junction bases with no gene match: 6. The V gene's germline CDR1 is SQVTM and CDR2 ANQGSEA. The CDR3 protein is CSTLAGGPADTQYF. CDR3 nucleotide sequence: TGCAGCACACTAGCGGGAGGGCCGGCAGATACGCAGTATTTT.

The J gene is TRBJ2-3, the V gene TRBV2, with D unclear. CDR1 is SNHLY and CDR2 is FYNNEI in the germline V gene. The CDR3 consists of 12 residues. V dropped 3 bases and J dropped 3 bases, with 4 bases sitting between them. The CDR3 spells CASSDGTDTQYF. CDR3 in DNA: TGTGCCAGCAGTGACGGGACAGATACGCAGTATTTT.